A single sample is the source of the 8 T cell receptor beta chains below, sequenced in a study of T cell responses to AZD1222 COVID-19 vaccine. Profiled with immunoSEQ multiplex PCR; TCRdb holds only in-frame clones, not every one. Among tens of thousands of clones, about 78% were seen once, and the ten largest hold 20% to 25%. The source material was peripheral blood, sampled on day 0 of AZD1222 vaccination. The receptors were gathered from an adult in good health.

This chain links TRBV5-6 with TRBJ1-5; 7 positions agree with TRBD1. CDR1 and CDR2 from the germline V gene are SGHDT and YYEEEE. The CDR3 covers 16 residues. With V trimmed by 4 bases and J by 2 bases, 9 bases remained unmatched. The CDR3 reads CASSRGVGGGNQPQHF. For the CDR3, the DNA is TGTGCCAGCAGCAGAGGGGTAGGGGGCGGCAATCAGCCCCAGCATTTT.

The gene calls are TRBV11-3 and TRBJ2-7; either TRBD1 or TRBD2 may supply D (9 bases each). This CDR3 comprises 19 residues. Germline CDR1 reads SGHNT; CDR2 reads YENEEA. The V end lost 5 bases, the J end lost 7 bases, and 33 bases lay between the germline ends. The chain's CDR3 is CASSTSDRGRNSGSLEQYF. The CDR3 coding sequence is TGTGCCAGCAGCACCTCTGACAGGGGGAGAAATAGCGGGAGTCTTGAGCAGTACTTC.

The chain links TRBV7-2 to TRBJ2-3; D remains ambiguous. CDR1 is SGHTA and CDR2 is FQGNSA in the germline V gene. The CDR3 has 12 residues. Trimming took off 1 base at V and 2 bases at J, with 1 base between the two ends. The CDR3, as DNA: TGTGCCAGCAGCTTAGACACAGATACGCAGTATTTT. Translating it yields CASSLDTDTQYF.

The chain uses TRBV13 and TRBJ2-1; TRBD2 aligns across 11 bases. The length of the CDR3 is 17 residues. After removal of 6 bases from V and 1 base from J, the junction contained 8 bases not matched to a gene. Per germline, CDR1 PRHDT and CDR2 FYEKMQ (reference sequence). CDR3 protein: CASSTGLAGPSYNEQFF. The DNA of the CDR3 is TGTGCCAGCAGTACCGGACTAGCGGGCCCTTCCTACAATGAGCAGTTCTTC.

This chain links TRBV18 with TRBJ1-1; 7 bases match TRBD1. J gave up 4 bases and V 3 bases, and 8 bases lay outside the gene matches. Germline CDR1 KGHSH, CDR2 LQKENI. The CDR3 runs 15 residues. The CDR3, as DNA: TGTGCCAGCTCACCTGAGGCCGCAGGGGGCACTGAAGCTTTCTTT. This sequence encodes CASSPEAAGGTEAFF.

Only one count was recorded for this clone. The chain is built from TRBV6-4 and TRBJ2-1, with D uncertain. The CDR3 runs 14 residues. V lost 2 bases to trimming and J lost 3 bases, with 8 bases between them. Germline CDR1 is MRHNA and CDR2 is SNTAGT. DNA for the CDR3: TGTGCCAGCAGTGACGGAAGGGACTACAATGAGCAGTTCTTC. Its translation: CASSDGRDYNEQFF.

The chain combines TRBV18 with TRBJ1-1; no firm D call. V was clipped by 3 bases and J by 3 bases, with 14 bases between them. The V gene's germline CDR1 is KGHSH and CDR2 LQKENI. The CDR3 has 15 amino acids. The CDR3 region is CASSPLAGSDTEAFF. For the CDR3, the DNA is TGTGCCAGCTCACCCCTCGCGGGGTCGGACACTGAAGCTTTCTTT.

This CDR3 reads CASSSTGLVDEQFF. The CDR3 nucleotides are TGTGCCAGCAGTTCAACAGGGTTGGTCGATGAGCAGTTCTTC. The rearrangement joins TRBV5-4 to TRBJ2-1; D is possibly TRBD1 (6 bases). This CDR3 spans 14 amino acids. Germline-derived CDR1 and CDR2 are SGHNT and YYREEE (reference sequence). The V end lost 5 bases, the J end lost 8 bases, and 17 bases lay between the germline ends.